Each of the 30 T cell receptor beta chains below was sequenced from the same sample in a study of blood T cell repertoires in COVID-19. Libraries were prepared by immunoSEQ multiplex PCR; TCRdb keeps only in-frame clonotypes and omits some of them. The data show 210,000 or so clones, with nearly 90% seen just once and 0.62% held by the top ten. Sequenced sample: peripheral blood. All receptors derive from a man aged 50 or older with acute or convalescent COVID-19.

The sample holds a few counts of this clone. The chain couples TRBV19 to TRBJ2-5, with unresolved D. Trimming removed 5 bases from V and 5 bases from J, with 18 bases in between. Per germline, CDR1 LNHDA and CDR2 SQIVND (reference sequence). This CDR3 region has 15 residues. This CDR3 is CASSWRVGFGETQYF. Written as DNA, the CDR3 is TGTGCCAGTAGTTGGAGAGTGGGTTTTGGGGAGACCCAGTACTTC.

For the CDR3, the DNA is TGTGCCAGCTCACCACCGGGACAGAGCTCTGGGGCCAACGTCCTGACTTTC. Translation gives CASSPPGQSSGANVLTF. The chain employs TRBV18 and TRBJ2-6, with 7 bases fitting TRBD1. Germline CDR1 and CDR2: KGHSH and LQKENI. CDR3 length equals 17 residues. V trimming: 0 bases; J trimming: 0 bases; junction bases outside the gene matches: 2.

This chain connects TRBV12-5 to TRBJ1-2; a weak D match, TRBD1 (5 bases). The CDR3 covers 16 residues. Germline values: CDR1 LGHNT, CDR2 FRNRAP. The V gene lost 0 bases and the J gene lost 1 base, with 12 bases spanning the gap. CDR3 loop: CASGLVSGGVNYGYTF. The DNA for the CDR3 is TGTGCTAGTGGTTTGGTTAGCGGGGGAGTTAACTATGGCTACACCTTC.

The chain has TRBV2 and TRBJ1-1; D perhaps matches TRBD1 (6 bases). The germline gives CDR1 SNHLY, CDR2 FYNNEI. Trimming removed 6 bases at V and 0 bases at J, with 11 bases between. CDR3 size: 14 residues. The CDR3 nucleotides read TGTGCCAGCAGATCGGGACAAATGAACACTGAAGCTTTCTTT. This sequence encodes CASRSGQMNTEAFF.

The chain uses TRBV11-2 and TRBJ1-6, with TRBD1 identical over 8 bases. This CDR3 spans 17 amino acids. V dropped 6 bases and J dropped 9; count of bases not matched to a gene: 16. CDR1 and CDR2 from the germline V gene are SGHAT and FQNNGV. CDR3 DNA sequence: TGTGCCAGCAGAATAGGGGGCAGGGGGCGTTTTAGTTCACCCCTCCACTTT. It is translated as CASRIGGRGRFSSPLHF.

The J gene is TRBJ2-7, the V gene TRBV5-1; 9 nucleotides line up with TRBD2. Unmatched junction bases numbered 21, after V lost 0 bases and J lost 2 bases. Germline loops: CDR1 SGHRS, CDR2 YFSETQ. The CDR3 consists of 21 residues. The CDR3 region has the DNA TGCGCCAGCAGCTTGGGGGGGCTCGGTCGGCTAGCGGGACGTGACACCTACGAGCAGTACTTC. This translates into CASSLGGLGRLAGRDTYEQYF.

The V gene is TRBV6-2 or TRBV6-3, the J gene TRBJ1-6; D unclear. CDR3 size: 16 residues. CDR1 MNHEY and CDR2 SVGEGT come from the germline V gene. Trimming stripped 6 bases from V and 6 bases from J, with 18 bases between. CDR3 DNA: TGTGCCAGCAGCCTACTGGGCCAGCCCATTAATTCACCCCTCCACTTT. Residues: CASSLLGQPINSPLHF.

The chain is built from TRBV10-3 and TRBJ2-7; 11 bases agree with TRBD2. This CDR3 has 17 residues. The trim removed 2 bases at V and 6 bases at J, leaving 12 bases unmatched. CDR1 ENHRY and CDR2 SYGVKD come from the germline V gene. The CDR3 nucleotides are TGTGCCATCAGTGAGGGGCTAGCGGGAGGTTGGCCGGCCGAGCAGTACTTC. Protein product: CAISEGLAGGWPAEQYF.

The chain uses TRBV7-3 and TRBJ2-2; D is undetermined. The CDR3 loop spans 12 amino acids. The V end was cut by 5 bases, the J end by 2 bases, with 3 bases between. The germline gives CDR1 SGHTA, CDR2 FQGTGA. CDR3 nucleotides: TGTGCCAGCAGCCTTAACACCGGGGAGCTGTTTTTT. Translated, it gives CASSLNTGELFF.

The chain uses TRBV2 and TRBJ2-2; D remains ambiguous. Germline values: CDR1 SNHLY, CDR2 FYNNEI. V shed 11 bases and J shed 4 bases, with 17 bases lying between them. The CDR3 length is 14 residues. CDR3 sequence (DNA): TGTGCCCAGCGATCTATAATGGGCACCGGGGAGCTGTTTTTT. It yields the protein CAQRSIMGTGELFF.

The V gene is TRBV10-3, the J gene TRBJ1-4; the D gene is possibly TRBD1 (6 bases). This CDR3 is built from 11 residues. Germline CDR1 reads ENHRY; CDR2 reads SYGVKD. CDR3 protein: CATQGNEKLFF. CDR3 bases: TGTGCAACACAGGGTAATGAAAAACTGTTTTTT.

The chain employs TRBV7-2 and TRBJ1-1; D is uncertain. Germline V gene data show CDR1 as SGHTA and CDR2 as FQGNSA. CDR3 length: 12 amino acids. Trimming pared 4 bases from V and 3 bases from J, leaving 6 bases between. CDR3 sequence (DNA): TGTGCCAGCAGCTCGGGGTACACTGAAGCTTTCTTT. Residues: CASSSGYTEAFF.

This clone came up once. The gene calls are TRBV9 and TRBJ2-2; TRBD2 agrees at 7 bases. The CDR3 is made up of 15 amino acids. Germline-derived CDR1 and CDR2 are SGDLS and YYNGEE. V shed 1 base and J 2 bases; nucleotides not matched to a gene: 2. The CDR3 spells CASSVRDYNTGELFF. In nucleotides, the CDR3 is TGTGCCAGCAGCGTAAGGGACTATAACACCGGGGAGCTGTTTTTT.

This clone appeared a few times. The chain uses TRBV6-2 or TRBV6-3 and TRBJ1-6; no reliable D call. CDR1 and CDR2 (germline): MNHEY, SVGEGT. The ends were cut back, 6 bases at V and 3 bases at J, with 18 bases in the middle. This CDR3 region has 17 residues. The CDR3 loop reads CASSLRIGQSYNSPLHF. The CDR3 bases are TGTGCCAGCAGCCTCAGGATTGGGCAAAGCTATAATTCACCCCTCCACTTT.

The chain is built from TRBV18 and TRBJ2-1; TRBD1 agrees at 10 bases. The CDR3 consists of 15 residues. Trimming at V came to 3 bases and at J to 4 bases, leaving 3 bases not matched to a gene. Germline V gene sequence: CDR1 KGHSH, CDR2 LQKENI. The CDR3 nucleotides are TGTGCCAGCTCACCTCCGGACAGGGGGTACAATGAGCAGTTCTTC. Its protein is CASSPPDRGYNEQFF.

The V call is TRBV6-2 or TRBV6-3, the J call TRBJ2-7; D is possibly TRBD1 (5 bases). The length of the CDR3 is 14 residues. Trimming removed 6 bases at V and 3 bases at J, with 15 bases between. The germline CDR1 and CDR2 sequences are MNHEY and SVGEGT. CDR3 nucleotides: TGTGCCAGCAGCCACACAGGAACTCTCTACGAGCAGTACTTC. As protein: CASSHTGTLYEQYF.

The chain has TRBV4-1 and TRBJ1-5; weak D call: TRBD1 (6 bases). The CDR3 length is 16 residues. Trimming took off 0 bases at V and 3 bases at J, with 12 bases between the two ends. From germline, CDR1 is MGHRA and CDR2 YSYEKL. CDR3 nucleotides: TGCGCCAGCAGCCAAGACGGGCCAGGGGACAATCAGCCCCAGCATTTT. Amino acid sequence: CASSQDGPGDNQPQHF.

This clone is a singleton in its sample. The chain is built from TRBV19 and TRBJ1-5, with D hard to call. The CDR3 spans 13 residues. With 5 bases removed from V and 0 bases from J, the gap between germline ends came to 5 bases. Germline V CDR1 and CDR2: LNHDA, SQIVND (reference sequence). The CDR3 region has the DNA TGTGCCAGTAGTCTGAGTAGCAATCAGCCCCAGCATTTT. Residues: CASSLSSNQPQHF.

The V and J genes are TRBV18 and TRBJ1-5, with a tentative D call TRBD1 (5 bases). Trimming stripped 2 bases from V and 5 bases from J, with 7 bases between. The CDR3 is made up of 13 amino acids. Looked up from germline, CDR1 is KGHSH and CDR2 is LQKENI. This CDR3 reads CASSPVQDQPQHF. For the CDR3, the DNA is TGTGCCAGCTCACCAGTACAGGATCAGCCCCAGCATTTT.

V is TRBV28 and J is TRBJ2-1, with TRBD2 matching 9 bases. With 1 base clipped from V and 4 bases from J, the junction kept 11 bases outside the gene matches. Per germline, CDR1 MDHEN and CDR2 SYDVKM. The CDR3 length is 18 residues. The CDR3 coding sequence is TGTGCCAGCAGTTTATACTGGGCGGGAGGGCGACTTTACAATGAGCAGTTCTTC. Translation gives CASSLYWAGGRLYNEQFF.

The gene calls are TRBV3-1 (or the pseudogene TRBV3-2) and TRBJ2-1, with a weak D call TRBD2 (5 bases). Per germline, CDR1 LGHDT and CDR2 YNNKEL (reference sequence). The CDR3 has 15 amino acids. The germline V and J ends were trimmed by 4 bases and 0 bases, with 10 bases remaining between them. CDR3 sequence: CASSRGLSSYNEQFF. The CDR3 nucleotides read TGTGCCAGCAGCCGCGGGTTAAGCTCCTACAATGAGCAGTTCTTC.

The V and J genes are TRBV10-3 and TRBJ2-2; 8 bases fit TRBD2. CDR3 size: 15 residues. Germline V lookup: CDR1 ENHRY, CDR2 SYGVKD. With 4 bases clipped from V and 1 base from J, the junction kept 2 bases outside the gene matches. The CDR3 reads CAISGTSGNTGELFF. DNA of the CDR3: TGTGCCATCAGTGGCACTAGCGGGAACACCGGGGAGCTGTTTTTT.

This sequence joins TRBV5-1 and TRBJ1-1, with TRBD1 as a possible D gene (6 bases). The CDR3 has 17 amino acids. The ends were cut back, 2 bases at V and 4 bases at J, with 21 bases in the middle. Germline V CDR1 and CDR2: SGHRS, YFSETQ. CDR3 nucleotide sequence: TGCGCCAGCAGCTTAGCACAGGGATCCTTCGCTGGCACTGAAGCTTTCTTT. As protein: CASSLAQGSFAGTEAFF.

The V gene is TRBV27, the J gene TRBJ1-6; 8 bases align to TRBD1. The V gene's germline CDR1 is MNHEY and CDR2 SMNVEV (reference sequence). The CDR3 runs to 13 residues. J lost 7 bases, V lost 9 bases, and 5 bases had no gene match. CDR3: CASMDRVNSPLHF. CDR3 coding DNA: TGTGCCAGTATGGACAGGGTAAATTCACCCCTCCACTTT.

The CDR3 reads CATKPTGTDTQYF. DNA for the CDR3: TGTGCCACCAAACCGACAGGCACAGATACGCAGTATTTT. The rearrangement joins TRBV7-2 to TRBJ2-3, with TRBD1 as a possible D gene (5 bases). CDR1 is SGHTA, CDR2 FQGNSA, per germline. This CDR3 spans 13 amino acids. The ends were cut back, 10 bases at V and 1 base at J, with 12 bases in the middle.

The V gene is TRBV19, the J gene TRBJ1-1; TRBD1 matches 7 bases. CDR1 LNHDA and CDR2 SQIVND come from the germline V gene (reference sequence). This CDR3 is 14 amino acids long. The J segment lost 1 base and the V segment lost 3 bases, leaving 2 bases of the junction unmatched. The CDR3 is CASSMGQPNTEAFF. In DNA, the CDR3 is TGTGCCAGTAGTATGGGACAGCCGAACACTGAAGCTTTCTTT.

V is TRBV5-1 and J is TRBJ2-3, with TRBD2 matching 8 bases. CDR3 length: 16 residues. Germline assignment: CDR1 SGHRS and CDR2 YFSETQ. With 0 bases clipped from V and 3 bases from J, the junction kept 6 bases outside the gene matches. CDR3 in amino acids: CASSLGAGVRTDTQYF. DNA of the CDR3: TGCGCCAGCAGCTTGGGAGCGGGAGTAAGGACAGATACGCAGTATTTT.

The rearrangement links TRBV7-9 to TRBJ1-5; 8 bases fit TRBD1. Germline lookup yields CDR1 SEHNR and CDR2 FQNEAQ (reference sequence). The CDR3 is made up of 15 amino acids. The ends lost 1 base at V and 3 bases at J; junction bases unmatched: 2. The CDR3: CASSLGDRTNQPQHF. Here the CDR3 DNA reads TGTGCCAGCAGCTTAGGGGACAGGACCAATCAGCCCCAGCATTTT.

This rearrangement joins TRBV6-4 to TRBJ1-5, with TRBD1 matching 7 bases. The CDR3 totals 17 residues. Germline V gene sequence: CDR1 MRHNA, CDR2 SNTAGT. V dropped 5 bases and J dropped 0; count of bases not matched to a gene: 10. The CDR3 region is CASSYEGQNYSNQPQHF. The DNA for the CDR3 is TGTGCCAGCAGTTACGAGGGACAGAACTATAGCAATCAGCCCCAGCATTTT.

The J gene is TRBJ2-5, the V gene TRBV4-3; perhaps TRBD1 as D (7 bases). The CDR3 has 17 residues. V was clipped by 0 bases and J by 1 base, with 15 bases between them. The germline V gene encodes CDR1 LGHNA and CDR2 YSLEER. In DNA, the CDR3 is TGCGCCAGCAGCCAAGATTATTCAGGGGGGACCCAAGAGACCCAGTACTTC. Its translation is CASSQDYSGGTQETQYF.